The clone carrying this T cell receptor (beta chain) was counted many times. Its matching antigen is unknown. MiXCR, applied by TCRdb to the 5' RACE reads, yields one record per CDR3 protein. Of around 150,000 distinct CDR3 sequences listed, roughly 18% were seen once; the top ten hold approximately 7.8%. Germline V gives CDR1 SGHAT, CDR2 FQNNGV. Losses at the gene ends were 1 base for V and 6 bases for J; bases not matched to a gene: 7. The CDR3 totals 16 residues. This sample is drawn from a study of CD8 T cells in ankylosing spondylitis. Study results and limitations: Blood from ankylosing spondylitis patients appeared to carry a characteristic roughly 8-variant TCR beta motif.

Source material: blood, either unsorted or a sorted T cell fraction (not recorded which). V and J are TRBV11-2 and TRBJ2-1; TRBD2 matches at 9 bases. The source is a male donor with ankylosing spondylitis or in good health (not recorded which). The CDR3 reads CASSLGRLAGSNEQFF. The CDR3 DNA is TGTGCCAGCAGCTTAGGGCGTCTAGCGGGATCCAATGAGCAGTTCTTC.